The present entry profiles one TCR beta chain with its context. TCRdb keeps only in-frame clones here, not all; method: immunoSEQ multiplex PCR. The sample includes about 120,000 clones, 81% seen only once; the top ten take 8.5% to 12%. The record originates from a study of blood T cell repertoires in COVID-19. Study-level background: T cells, B-cell-depleted T cells, or PBMCs provided the cDNA or gDNA that served as material.

V dropped 5 bases and J dropped 8; count of bases not matched to a gene: 8. CDR1 is SSHAT and CDR2 is FNYEAQ in the germline V gene (reference sequence). This CDR3 contains 15 residues. The chain joins TRBV7-7 to TRBJ2-2, with 10 positions matching TRBD1. This sequence originates from a human donor in a cohort sampled during active COVID-19. What was sequenced was peripheral blood. This CDR3 is CASSPRQGARGELFF. CDR3 nucleotides: TGTGCCAGCAGCCCCCGACAGGGGGCCAGGGGGGAGCTGTTTTTT.